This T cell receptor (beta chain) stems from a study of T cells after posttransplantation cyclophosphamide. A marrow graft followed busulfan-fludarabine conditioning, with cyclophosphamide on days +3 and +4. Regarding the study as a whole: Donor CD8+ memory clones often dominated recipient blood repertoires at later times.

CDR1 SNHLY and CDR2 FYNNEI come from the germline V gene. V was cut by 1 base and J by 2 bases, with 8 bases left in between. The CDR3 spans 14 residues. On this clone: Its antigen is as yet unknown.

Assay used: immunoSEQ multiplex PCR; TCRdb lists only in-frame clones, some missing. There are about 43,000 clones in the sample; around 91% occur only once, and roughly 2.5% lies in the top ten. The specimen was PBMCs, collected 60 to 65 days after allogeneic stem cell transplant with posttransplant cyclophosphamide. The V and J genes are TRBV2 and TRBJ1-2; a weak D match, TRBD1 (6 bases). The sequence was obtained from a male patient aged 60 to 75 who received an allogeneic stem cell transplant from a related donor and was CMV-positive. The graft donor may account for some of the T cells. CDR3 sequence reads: CASSEGTGNYGYTF. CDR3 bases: TGTGCCAGCAGTGAAGGCACAGGGAACTATGGCTACACCTTC.